The present T cell receptor beta chain was sequenced within a study of metastatic and nonmetastatic thyroid tumors. Study details: Samples came from malignant and benign thyroid patients, and repertoires were compared across blood and tumor or nodule tissue.

About this clone itself: Antigen unknown.

No treatment of any kind had been given to any patient before thyroid surgery. Authors' data handling: What underpinned the distant-metastasis classifier for papillary thyroid cancer was the set of CDR3 differences across clinicopathological groups. MiXCR reprocessed the PCR reads for TCRdb. TCRdb's processing, not the study's, gives the V and J calls here. The sample holds roughly 75,000 clones; roughly an eighth are singletons and the top ten take around 10%. CDR3 length: 18 residues. Per the germline V gene, CDR1 is MNHNY and CDR2 is SVGAGI (reference sequence). V was clipped by 4 bases and J by 1 base, with 23 bases between them. Study-level findings and limits: Benign nodules reportedly had significantly lower TCR beta diversity than malignant thyroid tumors in blood and tumor.

The TCR was taken from a female donor with papillary thyroid cancer or a benign thyroid nodule (not recorded which). Some clones in this sample may be carry-over from other donors' samples. Material for sequencing was tumor tissue. The rearrangement links TRBV6-6 to TRBJ2-7, with D tentatively TRBD2 (6 bases). CDR3 protein: CASSSLLAGGPLSYEQYF. DNA for the CDR3: TGTGCCAGCAGTTCCCTACTAGCTGGAGGGCCCTTATCCTACGAGCAGTACTTC.